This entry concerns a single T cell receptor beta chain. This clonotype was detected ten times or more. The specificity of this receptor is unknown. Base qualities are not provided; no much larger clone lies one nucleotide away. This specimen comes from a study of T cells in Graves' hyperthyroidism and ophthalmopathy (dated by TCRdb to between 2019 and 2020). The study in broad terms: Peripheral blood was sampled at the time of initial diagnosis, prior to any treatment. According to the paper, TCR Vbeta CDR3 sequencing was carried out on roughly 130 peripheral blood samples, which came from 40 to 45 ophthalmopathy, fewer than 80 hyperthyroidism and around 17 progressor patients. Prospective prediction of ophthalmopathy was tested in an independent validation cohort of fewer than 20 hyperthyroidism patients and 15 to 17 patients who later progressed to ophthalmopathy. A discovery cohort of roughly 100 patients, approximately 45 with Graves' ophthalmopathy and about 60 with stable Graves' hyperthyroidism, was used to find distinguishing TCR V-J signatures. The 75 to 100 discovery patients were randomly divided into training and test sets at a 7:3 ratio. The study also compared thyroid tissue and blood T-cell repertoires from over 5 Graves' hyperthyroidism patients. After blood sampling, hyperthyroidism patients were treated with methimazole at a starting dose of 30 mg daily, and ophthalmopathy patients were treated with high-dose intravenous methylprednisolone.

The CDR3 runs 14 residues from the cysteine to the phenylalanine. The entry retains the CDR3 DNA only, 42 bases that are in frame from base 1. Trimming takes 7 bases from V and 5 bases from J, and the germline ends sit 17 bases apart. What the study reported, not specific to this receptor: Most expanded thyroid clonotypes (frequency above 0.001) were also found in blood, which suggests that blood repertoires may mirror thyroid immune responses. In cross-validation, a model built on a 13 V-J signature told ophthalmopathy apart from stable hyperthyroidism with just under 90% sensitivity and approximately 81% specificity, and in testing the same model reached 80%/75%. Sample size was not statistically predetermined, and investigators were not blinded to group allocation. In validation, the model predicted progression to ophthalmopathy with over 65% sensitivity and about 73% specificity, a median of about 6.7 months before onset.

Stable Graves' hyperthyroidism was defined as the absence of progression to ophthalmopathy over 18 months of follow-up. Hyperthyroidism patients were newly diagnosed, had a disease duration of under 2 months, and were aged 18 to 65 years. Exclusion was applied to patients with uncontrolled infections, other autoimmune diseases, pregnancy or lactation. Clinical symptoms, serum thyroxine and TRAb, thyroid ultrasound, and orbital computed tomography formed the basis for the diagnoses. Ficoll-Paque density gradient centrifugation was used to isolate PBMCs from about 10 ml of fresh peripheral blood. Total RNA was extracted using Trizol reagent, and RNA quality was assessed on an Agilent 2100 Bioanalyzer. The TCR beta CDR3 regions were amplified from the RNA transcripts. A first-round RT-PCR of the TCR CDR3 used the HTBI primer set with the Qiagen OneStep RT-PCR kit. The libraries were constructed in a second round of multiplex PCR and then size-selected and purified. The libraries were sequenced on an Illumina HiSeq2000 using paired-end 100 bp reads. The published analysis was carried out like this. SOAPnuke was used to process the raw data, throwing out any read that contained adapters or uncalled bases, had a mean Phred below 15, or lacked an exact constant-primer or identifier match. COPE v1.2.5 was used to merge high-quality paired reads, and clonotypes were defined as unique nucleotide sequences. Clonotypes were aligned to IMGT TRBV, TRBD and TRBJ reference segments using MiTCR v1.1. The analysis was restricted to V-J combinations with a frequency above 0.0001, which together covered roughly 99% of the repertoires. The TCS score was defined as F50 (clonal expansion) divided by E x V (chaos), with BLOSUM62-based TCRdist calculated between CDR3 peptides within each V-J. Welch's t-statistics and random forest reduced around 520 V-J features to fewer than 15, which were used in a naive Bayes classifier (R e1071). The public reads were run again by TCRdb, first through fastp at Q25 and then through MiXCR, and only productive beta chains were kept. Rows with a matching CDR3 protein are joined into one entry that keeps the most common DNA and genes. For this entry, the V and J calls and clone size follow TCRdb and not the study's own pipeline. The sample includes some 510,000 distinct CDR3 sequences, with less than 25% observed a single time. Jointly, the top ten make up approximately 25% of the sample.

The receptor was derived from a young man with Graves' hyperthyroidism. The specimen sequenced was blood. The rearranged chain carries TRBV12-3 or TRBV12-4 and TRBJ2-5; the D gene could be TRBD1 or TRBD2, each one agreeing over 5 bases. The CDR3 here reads CASTLGGGWETQYF. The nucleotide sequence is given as TGTGCCAGCACCCTAGGTGGGGGATGGGAGACCCAGTACTTC.